These 16 T cell receptor beta chains share one sample of origin, sequenced in a study of blood T cell repertoires in COVID-19 (dated by TCRdb to 2018 to 2021). Library preparation used the immunoSEQ multiplex PCR assay. TCRdb provides this immuneACCESS table in a form limited to in-frame rearrangements. Some clones are lacking; in checked studies, under half of them reflect an unresolved V gene, and why the rest are absent is not known. For this sample there are around 60,000 clones; approximately 82% appear just once. The top ten clones comprise more than 5% of the sample. Input material: peripheral blood. The receptors were gathered from a woman aged 60-70 years with acute or convalescent COVID-19.

The chain uses TRBV5-4 and TRBJ1-1; D is unresolved. CDR1 is SGHNT and CDR2 is YYREEE in the germline V gene (reference sequence). V was clipped by 2 bases and J by 2 bases, with 7 bases between them. CDR3 size: 13 residues. As DNA, the CDR3 is TGTGCCAGCAGCTTACGGGGAAACACTGAAGCTTTCTTT. Residues: CASSLRGNTEAFF.

V usage is TRBV21-1 and J usage is TRBJ2-1; the tabulated D call, TRBD1, remains unverified against the DNA. TRBV21-1 is given as a pseudogene. This CDR3 is built from 15 residues. The CDR3 loop reads CASKFIYRGKNEQFF. The CDR3 bases are TGTGCCAGCAAATTTATCTACAGGGGTAAGAATGAGCAGTTCTTC.

This clone was detected only once. The chain has TRBV15 and TRBJ2-3; the match to TRBD2 covers 8 bases. This CDR3 is built from 15 residues. With 0 bases clipped from V and 9 bases from J, the junction kept 8 bases outside the gene matches. In germline, CDR1 is LNHNV, CDR2 YYDKDF (reference sequence). Here the CDR3 reads CATSRDRVGGGTQYF. The DNA of the CDR3 is TGTGCCACCAGCAGAGACAGAGTCGGGGGGGGCACGCAGTATTTT.

The chain joins TRBV7-3 to TRBJ2-2; 7 positions match TRBD2. The CDR3 length is 16 residues. Unmatched junction bases numbered 6, after V lost 2 bases and J lost 3 bases. Germline V gene sequence: CDR1 SGHTA, CDR2 FQGTGA. CDR3: CASSLRSGSYTGELFF. CDR3 nucleotides: TGTGCCAGCAGCTTACGTAGCGGGTCCTACACCGGGGAGCTGTTTTTT.

V gene TRBV15 combines with J gene TRBJ2-1, with 7 bases lining up with TRBD1. The CDR3 runs to 15 residues. The germline gives CDR1 LNHNV, CDR2 YYDKDF (reference sequence). The ends lost 5 bases at V and 0 bases at J; junction bases unmatched: 4. As DNA, the CDR3 is TGTGCCACCAGCCTACAGGGGTCCTCCTACAATGAGCAGTTCTTC. It translates to CATSLQGSSYNEQFF.

V is TRBV12-3 or TRBV12-4 and J is TRBJ1-1; TRBD1 might be the D (5 bases). The CDR3 spans 13 residues. The ends were cut back, 8 bases at V and 5 bases at J, with 15 bases in the middle. Here the CDR3 DNA reads TGTGCCAGCGGCCGGGGGGGGAGAACTGAAGCTTTCTTT. This gives the protein CASGRGGRTEAFF.

The chain has TRBV29-1 and TRBJ1-1; D perhaps matches TRBD1 (6 bases). CDR1 and CDR2 from the germline V gene are SQVTM and ANQGSEA. The V end lost 6 bases, the J end lost 3 bases, and 11 bases lay between the germline ends. The CDR3 extends over 12 amino acids. The CDR3, as DNA: TGCAGCGTAGTACAGGGTTACACTGAAGCTTTCTTT. Encoded protein: CSVVQGYTEAFF.

V and J are TRBV7-3 and TRBJ2-1; TRBD2 might be the D (6 bases). The CDR3 spans 16 residues. V was pared by 2 bases and J by 0 bases, with 11 bases between. Germline V lookup: CDR1 SGHTA, CDR2 FQGTGA. The CDR3 DNA is TGTGCCAGCAGCTTATCCCAGGGACTCTCCTACAATGAGCAGTTCTTC. It codes for CASSLSQGLSYNEQFF.

The chain carries TRBV4-1 and TRBJ1-2, with TRBD1 identical over 10 bases. Germline CDR1 is MGHRA and CDR2 is YSYEKL. The V segment lost 5 bases and the J segment 4 bases; nucleotides outside the gene matches: 16. There are 18 residues in the CDR3. CDR3 in amino acids: CASSGVGPGQGFVYGYTF. The CDR3 nucleotides read TGCGCCAGCAGCGGGGTTGGACCGGGACAGGGGTTCGTCTATGGCTACACCTTC.

The chain is built from TRBV29-1 and TRBJ1-3, with 9 nucleotides matching TRBD1. Germline V gene lookup returns CDR1 SQVTM and CDR2 ANQGSEA. CDR3 size: 19 residues. Trimming removed 3 bases from V and 1 base from J; junction bases left unmatched: 16. CDR3 nucleotide sequence: TGCAGCGTTGAGGGGGGAATTCCGGGACAGGGAAGTTCTGGAAACACCATATATTTT. Translation: CSVEGGIPGQGSSGNTIYF.

This rearrangement joins TRBV14 to TRBJ1-1; no reliable D call. V shed 0 bases and J shed 0 bases, with 5 bases lying between them. This CDR3 contains 14 residues. From germline, CDR1 is SGHDN and CDR2 FVKESK. CDR3 amino acids: CASSQEHLNTEAFF. The CDR3 DNA is TGTGCCAGCAGCCAAGAACATCTGAACACTGAAGCTTTCTTT.

The J gene is TRBJ2-1, the V gene TRBV6-5, with 11 bases lining up with TRBD1. With 6 bases clipped from V and 6 bases from J, the junction kept 4 bases outside the gene matches. This CDR3 has 14 residues. The germline V gene encodes CDR1 MNHEY and CDR2 SVGAGI. CDR3 region: CASRDRGRGNEQFF. The CDR3 DNA sequence: TGTGCCAGCAGGGACAGGGGGCGCGGCAATGAGCAGTTCTTC.

DNA for the CDR3: TGTGCCAGCAGTTTAAGGGAGAACTATGGCTACACCTTC. The encoded protein is CASSLRENYGYTF. V usage is TRBV2 and J usage is TRBJ1-2; D is unclear. Deletions cut 5 bases from V and 2 bases from J, with 9 bases between. The length of the CDR3 is 13 residues. The V gene's germline CDR1 is SNHLY and CDR2 FYNNEI. The full variable domain, completed using reference TRBV2 and TRBJ1-2, is EPEVTQTPSHQVTQMGQEVILRCVPISNHLYFYWYRQILGQKVEFLVSFYNNEISEKSEIFDDQFSVERPDGSNFTLKIRSTKLEDSAMYFCASSLRENYGYTFGSGTRLTVV.

The gene calls are TRBV3-1 (or the pseudogene TRBV3-2) and TRBJ1-1, with a weak D call TRBD1 (5 bases). The germline gives CDR1 LGHDT, CDR2 YNNKEL (reference sequence). Trimming removed 2 bases from V and 4 bases from J, with 5 bases in between. The CDR3 is 12 amino acids. Here the CDR3 DNA reads TGTGCCAGCAGCCAACAGGGCACTGAAGCTTTCTTT. This sequence encodes CASSQQGTEAFF.

This clone was counted at least ten times. V usage is TRBV14 and J usage is TRBJ1-2; D perhaps matches TRBD1 (5 bases). The V end lost 1 base, the J end lost 3 bases, and 18 bases lay between the germline ends. Germline-derived CDR1 and CDR2 are SGHDN and FVKESK. The CDR3 spans 17 residues. Here the CDR3 DNA reads TGTGCCAGCAGCCAAGCTCTCTCAGGGATATCCGACTATGGCTACACCTTC. As protein: CASSQALSGISDYGYTF.

This sequence joins TRBV30 and TRBJ1-1; 7 positions agree with TRBD1. The V gene's germline CDR1 is GTSNPN and CDR2 SVGIG (reference sequence). The CDR3 extends over 15 amino acids. Trimming removed 1 base from V and 6 bases from J; junction bases left unmatched: 11. CDR3 coding DNA: TGTGCCTGGAGTGCTAGACAGGGTTCGTGGGCTGAAGCTTTCTTT. This encodes CAWSARQGSWAEAFF.